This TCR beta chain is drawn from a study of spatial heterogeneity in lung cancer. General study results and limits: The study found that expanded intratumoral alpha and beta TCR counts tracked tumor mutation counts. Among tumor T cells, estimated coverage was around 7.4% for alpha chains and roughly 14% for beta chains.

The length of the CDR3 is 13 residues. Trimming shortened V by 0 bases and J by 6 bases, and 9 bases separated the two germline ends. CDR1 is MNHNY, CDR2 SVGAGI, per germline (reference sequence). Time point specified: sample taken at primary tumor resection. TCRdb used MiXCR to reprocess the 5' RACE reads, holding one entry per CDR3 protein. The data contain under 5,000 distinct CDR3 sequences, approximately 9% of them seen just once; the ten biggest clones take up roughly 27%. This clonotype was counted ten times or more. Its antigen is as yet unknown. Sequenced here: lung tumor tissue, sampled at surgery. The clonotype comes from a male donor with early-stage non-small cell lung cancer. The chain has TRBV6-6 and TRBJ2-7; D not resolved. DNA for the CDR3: TGTGCCAGCAGTTACTCGAGTTCCAGCGAGCAGTACTTC. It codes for CASSYSSSSEQYF.